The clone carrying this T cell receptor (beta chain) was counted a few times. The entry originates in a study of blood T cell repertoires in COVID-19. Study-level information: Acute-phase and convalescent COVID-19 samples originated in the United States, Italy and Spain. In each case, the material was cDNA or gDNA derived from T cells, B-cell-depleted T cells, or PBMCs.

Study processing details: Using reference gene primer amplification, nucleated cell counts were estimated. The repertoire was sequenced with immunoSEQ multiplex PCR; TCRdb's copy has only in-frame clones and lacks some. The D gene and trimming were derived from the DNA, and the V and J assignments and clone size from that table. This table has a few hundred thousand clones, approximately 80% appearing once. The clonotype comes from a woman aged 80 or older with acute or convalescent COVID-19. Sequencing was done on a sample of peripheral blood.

CDR3 in DNA: TGTGCCAGCACCCCACTGGGGGAGGCTGACACTGAAGCTTTCTTT. Its translation is CASTPLGEADTEAFF. This chain connects TRBV11-2 to TRBJ1-1, with D possibly TRBD1 on 5 matching bases. The CDR3 runs 15 residues. V dropped 7 bases and J dropped 3 bases, with 18 bases sitting between them. CDR1 and CDR2 (germline): SGHAT, FQNNGV. Using reference TRBV11-2 and TRBJ1-1 for the parts outside the CDR3, the full variable domain is EAGVAQSPRYKIIEKRQSVAFWCNPISGHATLYWYQQILGQGPKLLIQFQNNGVVDDSQLPKDRFSAERLKGVDSTLKIQPAKLEDSAVYLCASTPLGEADTEAFFGQGTRLTVV.